The following is a T cell receptor beta chain sequence with its context. These data originate in a study of graft-versus-host responses after intestinal transplantation. The wider study: Each transplant was multivisceral, liver-intestinal, or isolated intestinal.

This CDR3 is built from 16 residues. V dropped 1 base and J dropped 6 bases, with 17 bases sitting between them. Germline V gene lookup returns CDR1 MNHEY and CDR2 SVGAGI. Using immunoSEQ multiplex PCR, the repertoire was profiled, and TCRdb retains in-frame clones only, with some absent. The profile shows 45,000 to 50,000 clones, 90% to 95% of them singletons. Sequences were derived from PBMCs, sampled approximately 740 days after a first intestinal transplant, on the day of a second. The chain links TRBV6-5 to TRBJ2-3; possibly TRBD2 for D (7 bases). The TCR sequence derives from a human patient who received an intestinal transplant, so some T cells may come from the graft donor. The DNA for the CDR3 is TGTGCCAGCAGTTACTGGGGGGGGGCTGGTGGGGATACGCAGTATTTT. Its protein product is CASSYWGGAGGDTQYF.